This entry concerns a single T cell receptor (beta chain). Its antigen is unknown. The data belong to a study of cytomegalovirus exposure and HLA in healthy donors. General study findings and limits: Under in vitro conditions, three CMV-associated chains were confirmed as specific for CMV antigens.

The CDR3 contains 14 residues. The ends lost 2 bases at V and 4 bases at J; junction bases unmatched: 4. Germline V gene lookup returns CDR1 MNHNS and CDR2 SASEGT. The PCR was carried out with 60 Vbeta primers and 13 Jbeta primers. Measured with immunoSEQ multiplex PCR; TCRdb has only the in-frame clones, and not every one. The sample contains 150,000 to 200,000 clones, approximately 71% of which appear only once. Sequencing was performed on PBMCs. This chain uses TRBV6-1 with TRBJ1-2, with TRBD1 identical over 7 bases. The origin of this receptor is a man between 25 and 39 years old in good health and CMV-seropositive. The CDR3 DNA reads as TGTGCCAGCAGTGAATTTCCAGGGGGCTATGGCTACACCTTC. This sequence encodes CASSEFPGGYGYTF.